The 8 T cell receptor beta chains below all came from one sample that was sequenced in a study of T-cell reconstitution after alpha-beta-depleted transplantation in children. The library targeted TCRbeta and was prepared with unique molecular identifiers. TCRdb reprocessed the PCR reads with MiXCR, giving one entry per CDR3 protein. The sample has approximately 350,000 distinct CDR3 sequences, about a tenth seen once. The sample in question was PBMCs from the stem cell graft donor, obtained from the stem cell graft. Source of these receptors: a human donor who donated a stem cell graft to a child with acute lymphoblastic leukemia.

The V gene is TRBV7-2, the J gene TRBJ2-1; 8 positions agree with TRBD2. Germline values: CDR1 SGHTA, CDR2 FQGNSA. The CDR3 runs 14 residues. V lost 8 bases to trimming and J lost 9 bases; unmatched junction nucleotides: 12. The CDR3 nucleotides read TGTGCCAGCCAGGCTCGGACTAGCCTCGTTGAGCAGTTCTTC. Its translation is CASQARTSLVEQFF.

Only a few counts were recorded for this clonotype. The chain's CDR3 is CASSQIGLAGITGELFF. CDR3 bases: TGTGCCAGCAGCCAGATTGGACTAGCGGGAATTACCGGGGAGCTGTTTTTT. The V call is TRBV14, the J call TRBJ2-2, with 12 bases fitting TRBD2. Germline V gene sequence: CDR1 SGHDN, CDR2 FVKESK. The CDR3 runs to 17 residues. V lost 3 bases and J lost 5; bases outside the gene matches: 7.

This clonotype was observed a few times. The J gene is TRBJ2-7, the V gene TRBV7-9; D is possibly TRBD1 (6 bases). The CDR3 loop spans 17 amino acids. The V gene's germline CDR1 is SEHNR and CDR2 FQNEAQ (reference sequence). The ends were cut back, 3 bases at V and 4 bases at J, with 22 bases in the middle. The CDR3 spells CASSFPTGSWGSYEQYF. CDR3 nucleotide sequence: TGTGCCAGCAGCTTCCCAACAGGGTCATGGGGATCTTACGAGCAGTACTTC.

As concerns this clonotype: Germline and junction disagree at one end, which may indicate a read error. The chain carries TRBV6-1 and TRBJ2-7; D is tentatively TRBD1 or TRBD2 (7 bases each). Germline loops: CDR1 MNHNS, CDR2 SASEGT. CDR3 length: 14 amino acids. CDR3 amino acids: CASREAGQNYEQYF. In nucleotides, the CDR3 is TGTGCCAGCAGAGAAGCGGGACAGAACTACGAGCAGTACTTC.

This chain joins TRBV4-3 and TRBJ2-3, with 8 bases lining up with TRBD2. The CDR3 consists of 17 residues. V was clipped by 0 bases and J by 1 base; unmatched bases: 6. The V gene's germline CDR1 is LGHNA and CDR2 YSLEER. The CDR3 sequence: CASSQDISTSGTDTQYF. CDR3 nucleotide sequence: TGCGCCAGCAGCCAAGATATTTCGACTAGCGGCACAGATACGCAGTATTTT.

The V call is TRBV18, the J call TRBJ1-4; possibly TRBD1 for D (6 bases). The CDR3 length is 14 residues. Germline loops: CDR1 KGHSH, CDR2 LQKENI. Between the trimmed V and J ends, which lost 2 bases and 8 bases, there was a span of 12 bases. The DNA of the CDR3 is TGTGCCAGCTCACCAATACAGGGCGGGGAAAAACTGTTTTTT. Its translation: CASSPIQGGEKLFF.

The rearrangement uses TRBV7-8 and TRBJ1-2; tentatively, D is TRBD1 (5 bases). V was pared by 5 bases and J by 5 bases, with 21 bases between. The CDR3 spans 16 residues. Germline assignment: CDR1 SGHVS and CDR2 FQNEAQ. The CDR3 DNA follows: TGTGCCAGCAGCAGATCACCCCTGGGTCAGGGATATGGCTACACCTTC. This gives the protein CASSRSPLGQGYGYTF. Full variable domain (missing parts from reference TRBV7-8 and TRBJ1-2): GAGVSQSPRYKVAKRGQDVALRCDPISGHVSLFWYQQALGQGPEFLTYFQNEAQLDKSGLPSDRFFAERPEGSVSTLKIQRTQQEDSAVYLCASSRSPLGQGYGYTFGSGTRLTVV.

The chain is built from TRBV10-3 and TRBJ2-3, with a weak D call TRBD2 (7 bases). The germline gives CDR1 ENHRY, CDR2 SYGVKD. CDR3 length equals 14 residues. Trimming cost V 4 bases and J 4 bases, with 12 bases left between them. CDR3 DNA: TGTGCCATCAGTGTAGGGGGAGGGCCAGATACGCAGTATTTT. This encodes CAISVGGGPDTQYF.